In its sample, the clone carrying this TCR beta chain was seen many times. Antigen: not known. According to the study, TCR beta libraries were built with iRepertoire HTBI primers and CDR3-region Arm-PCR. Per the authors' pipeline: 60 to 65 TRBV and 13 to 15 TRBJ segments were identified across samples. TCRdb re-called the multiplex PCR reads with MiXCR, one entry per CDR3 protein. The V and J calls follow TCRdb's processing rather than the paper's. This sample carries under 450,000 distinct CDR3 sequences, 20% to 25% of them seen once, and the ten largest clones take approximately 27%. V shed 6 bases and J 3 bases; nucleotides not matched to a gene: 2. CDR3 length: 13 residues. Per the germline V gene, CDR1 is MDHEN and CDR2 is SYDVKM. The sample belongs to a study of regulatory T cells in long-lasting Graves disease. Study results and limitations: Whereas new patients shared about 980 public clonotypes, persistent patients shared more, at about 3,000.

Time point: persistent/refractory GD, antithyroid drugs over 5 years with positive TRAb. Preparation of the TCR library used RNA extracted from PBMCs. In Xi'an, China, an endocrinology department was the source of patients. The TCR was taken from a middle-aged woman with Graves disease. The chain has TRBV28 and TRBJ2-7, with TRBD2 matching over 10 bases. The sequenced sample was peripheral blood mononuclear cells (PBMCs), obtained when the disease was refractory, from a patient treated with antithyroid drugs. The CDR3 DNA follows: TGTGCCAGCAGACGGACTAGCGGCTACGAGCAGTACTTC. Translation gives CASRRTSGYEQYF.